These 30 T cell receptor beta chains originate from one sample sequenced in a study of T-cell memory formation after mild COVID-19. TCRdb redid the calling of the 5' RACE reads with MiXCR, one entry per CDR3 protein. The sample lists 450,000 to 650,000 distinct CDR3 sequences; about a fifth were seen once. The material sequenced was PBMCs or a T cell subset sorted from them (not recorded which). Source of these receptors: an adult woman who had mild COVID-19 (a few samples of this study predate the infection). Cell type and time point are not known.

The table lists this clonotype with a few counts. This sequence joins TRBV27 and TRBJ2-7, with 9 nucleotides matching TRBD1. The CDR3 runs 16 residues. V gave up 2 bases and J gave up 2 bases; unmatched junction bases: 7. CDR1 and CDR2 (germline): MNHEY, SMNVEV (reference sequence). The CDR3 is CASSLKPGQGPYEQYF. In DNA, the CDR3 is TGTGCCAGCAGTTTAAAACCGGGACAGGGCCCCTACGAGCAGTACTTC.

V and J are TRBV4-1 and TRBJ2-7, with D uncertain. This CDR3 is 14 amino acids long. V lost 1 base to trimming and J lost 7 bases, with 14 bases between them. Germline lookup yields CDR1 MGHRA and CDR2 YSYEKL. CDR3 nucleotides: TGCGCCAGCAGCCAAGTCGTCTGGGTGGGGGAGCAGTACTTC. Translating it yields CASSQVVWVGEQYF.

The V gene is TRBV5-1, the J gene TRBJ1-3; no clear D gene. Germline assignment: CDR1 SGHRS and CDR2 YFSETQ. The CDR3 covers 14 residues. V was trimmed by 0 bases and J by 4 bases, leaving 8 bases between them. CDR3 in amino acids: CASSLGMAGNTIYF. As DNA, the CDR3 is TGCGCCAGCAGCTTGGGTATGGCAGGAAACACCATATATTTT.

This clonotype appeared a few times. V usage is TRBV5-4 and J usage is TRBJ2-2; a possible D gene is TRBD2 (5 bases). V lost 0 bases to trimming and J lost 4 bases, with 13 bases between them. Germline V gene lookup returns CDR1 SGHNT and CDR2 YYREEE (reference sequence). The CDR3 runs to 16 residues. Here the CDR3 DNA reads TGTGCCAGCAGCTTGGCGAGGGTGGTGGGCACCGGGGAGCTGTTTTTT. Protein sequence: CASSLARVVGTGELFF.

V is TRBV5-6 and J is TRBJ2-7; TRBD1 agrees at 7 bases. This CDR3 comprises 15 residues. From germline, CDR1 is SGHDT and CDR2 YYEEEE. V trimming: 3 bases; J trimming: 0 bases; junction bases outside the gene matches: 6. The CDR3 sequence: CASSWGTDHSYEQYF. The CDR3 nucleotides are TGTGCCAGCAGCTGGGGGACAGACCACTCCTACGAGCAGTACTTC.

The sample holds a few counts of this clonotype. This chain joins TRBV12-3 or TRBV12-4 and TRBJ1-1; 9 nucleotides line up with TRBD1. With 6 bases clipped from V and 4 bases from J, the junction kept 0 bases outside the gene matches. CDR3 length equals 12 residues. The CDR3 DNA follows: TGTGCCAGCAGGGACAGGGGCACTGAAGCTTTCTTT. This encodes CASRDRGTEAFF.

This clonotype has a handful of counts. The gene calls are TRBV7-3 and TRBJ2-1; D possibly corresponds to TRBD2 (6 bases). This CDR3 region has 16 residues. V lost 5 bases to trimming and J lost 0 bases, with 14 bases between them. The germline V gene encodes CDR1 SGHTA and CDR2 FQGTGA. The CDR3, as DNA: TGTGCCAGCAGCATACTAGATAGCGGCTCCTACAATGAGCAGTTCTTC. Protein sequence: CASSILDSGSYNEQFF.

There are a few counts of this clonotype. The V gene is TRBV7-6, the J gene TRBJ2-5, with 7 bases fitting TRBD1. Trimming took 2 bases from V and 7 from J; bases not matched to a gene: 7. Looked up from germline, CDR1 is SGHVS and CDR2 is FNYEAQ. The CDR3 length is 14 residues. CDR3 DNA sequence: TGTGCCAGCAGCTTAACTACAGGGGAAGGGACCCAGTACTTC. Amino acid sequence: CASSLTTGEGTQYF.

The V call is TRBV29-1, the J call TRBJ2-3; 14 positions agree with TRBD2. This CDR3 comprises 15 residues. V lost 3 bases, J lost 6 bases, and 5 bases stayed unmatched. Germline CDR1 SQVTM, CDR2 ANQGSEA. The CDR3 DNA follows: TGCAGCGTTGAGCAGACTAGCGGGAGGGCGGATACGCAGTATTTT. This encodes CSVEQTSGRADTQYF.

The rearrangement uses TRBV30 and TRBJ1-6; maybe TRBD1 (5 bases). Trimming stripped 2 bases from V and 7 bases from J, with 12 bases between. CDR3 length: 14 amino acids. Germline V gene sequence: CDR1 GTSNPN, CDR2 SVGIG (reference sequence). DNA for the CDR3: TGTGCCTGGAGTTCAGGCAGGGTAAATTCACCCCTCCACTTT. Amino acids: CAWSSGRVNSPLHF.

This clonotype was seen many times. The V gene is TRBV12-3 or TRBV12-4, the J gene TRBJ2-1, with 8 bases aligning to TRBD2. The CDR3 is made up of 15 amino acids. J gave up 6 bases and V 6 bases, and 10 bases lay outside the gene matches. CDR3 protein: CASSHRSGGPNEQFF. The CDR3 coding sequence is TGTGCCAGCAGCCACCGGTCGGGGGGGCCCAATGAGCAGTTCTTC.

This clonotype was seen more than once but under ten times. This chain connects TRBV5-1 to TRBJ2-1; tentatively, D is TRBD2 (6 bases). The CDR3 runs to 15 residues. The V end lost 3 bases, the J end lost 0 bases, and 10 bases lay between the germline ends. CDR1 SGHRS and CDR2 YFSETQ come from the germline V gene. The CDR3 spells CASSWGDGSYNEQFF. The CDR3 region has the DNA TGCGCCAGCAGCTGGGGGGACGGCTCCTACAATGAGCAGTTCTTC. The full variable domain, its missing parts supplied by reference TRBV5-1 and TRBJ2-1, is KAGVTQTPRYLIKTRGQQVTLSCSPISGHRSVSWYQQTPGQGLQFLFEYFSETQRNKGNFPGRFSGRQFSNSRSEMNVSTLELGDSALYLCASSWGDGSYNEQFFGPGTRLTVL.

The gene calls are TRBV10-3 and TRBJ2-7, with 7 bases aligning to TRBD1. V was pared by 10 bases and J by 3 bases, with 12 bases of the junction left unmatched. The CDR3 has 14 residues. CDR1 is ENHRY, CDR2 SYGVKD, per germline. The CDR3 DNA reads TGTGCCAGTCTACAGGGGCCGAGAAACTACGAGCAGTACTTC. Its translation: CASLQGPRNYEQYF.

This clonotype has more than one count but fewer than ten. The chain employs TRBV6-1 and TRBJ1-1; 9 bases match TRBD1. The CDR3 has 13 amino acids. V was clipped by 5 bases and J by 10 bases; unmatched bases: 8. Germline CDR1 and CDR2: MNHNS and SASEGT. Written as DNA, the CDR3 is TGTGCCAGCAGTTCACAGGGGGCTGGGGTAGCTTTCTTT. Its translation is CASSSQGAGVAFF.

The chain links TRBV20-1 to TRBJ1-6; D is perhaps TRBD1 (5 bases). Trimming took 0 bases from V and 4 from J, leaving 10 bases between them. The germline V gene has CDR1 DFQATT and CDR2 SNEGSKA (reference sequence). This CDR3 has 15 amino acids. The CDR3 nucleotides are TGCAGTGCTAGAGACAGGGTCGAATATAATTCACCCCTCCACTTT. Translating it yields CSARDRVEYNSPLHF.

In its sample, this clonotype was seen many times. This chain connects TRBV5-1 to TRBJ2-7; TRBD1 is a possible D gene (5 bases). From germline, CDR1 is SGHRS and CDR2 YFSETQ. Trimming left V 4 bases short and J 0 bases short, with 14 bases between. The CDR3 sequence is 15 residues long. CDR3 protein: CASSPTAGNSYEQYF. As DNA, the CDR3 is TGCGCCAGCAGCCCTACGGCAGGGAACTCCTACGAGCAGTACTTC.

The chain combines TRBV24-1 with TRBJ1-2, with 7 bases aligning to TRBD1. The V gene end was trimmed by 4 bases and the J gene end by 5 bases; junction bases not matched to a gene: 3. Germline V gives CDR1 KGHDR, CDR2 SFDVKD. CDR3 length equals 13 residues. CDR3 bases: TGTGCCACCAGTGAATCACAGGGGTATGGCTACACCTTC. Protein sequence: CATSESQGYGYTF.

This clonotype was found many times. The V and J genes are TRBV29-1 and TRBJ2-3, with 7 bases lining up with TRBD2. The CDR3 covers 13 residues. The germline gives CDR1 SQVTM, CDR2 ANQGSEA. Trimming at V came to 1 base and at J to 6 bases, leaving 4 bases not matched to a gene. CDR3 nucleotides: TGCAGCGTTGAAGGTTTGGGAGGGGATACGCAGTATTTT. Protein sequence: CSVEGLGGDTQYF.

The rearrangement joins TRBV20-1 to TRBJ1-2; no reliable D call. V lost 0 bases and J 8 bases, leaving 25 bases between the germline ends. Per germline, CDR1 DFQATT and CDR2 SNEGSKA (reference sequence). The CDR3 length is 17 residues. CDR3 sequence (DNA): TGCAGTGCTAGAGATCAGGAGAACCTCGGTGGGGTGACAGGCTACACCTTC. Its protein product is CSARDQENLGGVTGYTF.

The chain carries TRBV6-5 and TRBJ1-1, with TRBD1 matching over 9 bases. Germline CDR1 and CDR2: MNHEY and SVGAGI. The CDR3 sequence is 16 residues long. Trimming cost V 2 bases and J 0 bases; bases outside gene matches: 4. DNA of the CDR3: TGTGCCAGCAGTTACCCGGGACAGGGATTGAACACTGAAGCTTTCTTT. Residues: CASSYPGQGLNTEAFF.

The table lists this clonotype with a few counts. The chain is built from TRBV7-9 and TRBJ1-5; unclear D gene. Trimming removed 5 bases from V and 0 bases from J, with 8 bases in between. The germline gives CDR1 SEHNR, CDR2 FQNEAQ (reference sequence). The CDR3 totals 14 residues. In DNA, the CDR3 is TGTGCCAGCAGCGGAGAGTATAGCAATCAGCCCCAGCATTTT. Translating gives CASSGEYSNQPQHF.

There are many counts of this clonotype. The rearrangement uses TRBV29-1 and TRBJ2-1; TRBD2 agrees at 7 bases. Unmatched junction bases numbered 10, after V lost 5 bases and J lost 0 bases. The germline gives CDR1 SQVTM, CDR2 ANQGSEA. The CDR3 has 16 amino acids. In DNA, the CDR3 is TGCAGCGTTTCTGGTAAGCGGGGCAACTCCTACAATGAGCAGTTCTTC. This encodes CSVSGKRGNSYNEQFF.

This clonotype was counted at least ten times. The chain combines TRBV3-1 with TRBJ2-5; the match to TRBD1 covers 8 bases. This CDR3 contains 15 residues. J lost 2 bases, V lost 2 bases, and 4 bases had no gene match. From germline, CDR1 is LGHDT and CDR2 YNNKEL (reference sequence). The chain's CDR3 is CASSQMTGVQETQYF. CDR3 DNA sequence: TGTGCCAGCAGCCAAATGACAGGGGTACAAGAGACCCAGTACTTC.

The V call is TRBV12-3 or TRBV12-4, the J call TRBJ2-2; D may correspond to TRBD1 or TRBD2 (6 bases each). Trimming cost V 1 base and J 5 bases, with 11 bases left between them. This CDR3 contains 15 residues. This CDR3 is CASSLGGAQTGELFF. The CDR3 nucleotides are TGTGCCAGCAGTTTAGGGGGGGCGCAGACCGGGGAGCTGTTTTTT.

This clonotype was counted a few times. V gene TRBV7-9 combines with J gene TRBJ2-3, with 8 bases matching TRBD2. The V segment lost 3 bases and the J segment 4 bases; nucleotides outside the gene matches: 3. In germline, CDR1 is SEHNR, CDR2 FQNEAQ (reference sequence). The CDR3 sequence is 14 residues long. The CDR3 bases are TGTGCCAGCAGCTTTGAGGGACTAGCAGATACGCAGTATTTT. It encodes CASSFEGLADTQYF. The complete variable domain, with remaining parts taken from reference TRBV7-9 and TRBJ2-3, reads DTGVSQNPRHKITKRGQNVTFRCDPISEHNRLYWYRQTLGQGPEFLTYFQNEAQLEKSRLLSDRFSAERPKGSFSTLEIQRTEQGDSAMYLCASSFEGLADTQYFGPGTRLTVL.

This clonotype has ten or more counts. The gene calls are TRBV6-2 or TRBV6-3 and TRBJ1-2; D uncertain. Germline V gene lookup returns CDR1 MNHEY and CDR2 SVGEGT. V lost 7 bases and J 4 bases, leaving 10 bases between the germline ends. The CDR3 runs 12 residues. The chain's CDR3 is CASMRQPYGYTF. The CDR3 bases are TGTGCCAGCATGAGGCAGCCCTATGGCTACACCTTC.

V usage is TRBV24-1 and J usage is TRBJ2-7; the match to TRBD2 covers 7 bases. This CDR3 has 14 amino acids. In germline, CDR1 is KGHDR, CDR2 SFDVKD. V was pared by 6 bases and J by 4 bases, with 8 bases of the junction left unmatched. CDR3 sequence: CATSLGSGDYEQYF. The DNA for the CDR3 is TGTGCCACCAGTCTCGGGAGCGGGGATTACGAGCAGTACTTC.

DNA of the CDR3: TGTGCCACCAGTGACCCCCGGTCAGGGGGGCGCACAGATACGCAGTATTTT. Amino acid sequence: CATSDPRSGGRTDTQYF. This chain connects TRBV24-1 to TRBJ2-3; possibly TRBD1 for D (7 bases). The CDR3 is 17 residues long. The germline V and J ends were trimmed by 4 bases and 1 base, with 17 bases remaining between them. Germline assignment: CDR1 KGHDR and CDR2 SFDVKD.

The genes are TRBV29-1 and TRBJ1-2, with TRBD1 matching over 9 bases. The V gene end was trimmed by 5 bases and the J gene end by 8 bases; junction bases not matched to a gene: 9. From germline, CDR1 is SQVTM and CDR2 ANQGSEA. This CDR3 contains 13 residues. This CDR3 reads CSVIQGASAGYTF. In nucleotides, the CDR3 is TGCAGCGTTATACAGGGGGCCTCGGCCGGCTACACCTTC.

V and J are TRBV29-1 and TRBJ1-4, with D possibly matching TRBD1 (5 bases). Trimming stripped 3 bases from V and 5 bases from J, with 13 bases between. Germline V gene lookup returns CDR1 SQVTM and CDR2 ANQGSEA. The length of the CDR3 is 14 residues. The CDR3 region is CSVEWAGMNEKLFF. CDR3 DNA sequence: TGCAGCGTTGAGTGGGCAGGGATGAATGAAAAACTGTTTTTT.